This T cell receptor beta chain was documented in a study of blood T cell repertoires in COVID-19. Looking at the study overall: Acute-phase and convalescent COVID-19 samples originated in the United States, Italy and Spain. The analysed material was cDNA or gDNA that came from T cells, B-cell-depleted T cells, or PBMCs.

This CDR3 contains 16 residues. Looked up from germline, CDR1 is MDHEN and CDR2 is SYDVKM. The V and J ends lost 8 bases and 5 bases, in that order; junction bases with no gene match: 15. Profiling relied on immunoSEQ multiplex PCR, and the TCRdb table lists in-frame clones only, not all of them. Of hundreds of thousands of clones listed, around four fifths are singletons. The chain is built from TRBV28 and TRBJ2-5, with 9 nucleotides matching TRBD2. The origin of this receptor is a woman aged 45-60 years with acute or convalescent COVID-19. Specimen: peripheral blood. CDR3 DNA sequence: TGTGCCAGCTCCTGGGGCGTCGGGACTAGCAGGGAGACCCAGTACTTC. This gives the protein CASSWGVGTSRETQYF. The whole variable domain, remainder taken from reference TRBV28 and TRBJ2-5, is DVKVTQSSRYLVKRTGEKVFLECVQDMDHENMFWYRQDPGLGLRLIYFSYDVKMKEKGDIPEGYSVSREKKERFSLILESASTNQTSMYLCASSWGVGTSRETQYFGPGTRLLVL.